Detailed here is one TCR beta chain. This record belongs to a study of technical replicates of blood from a handful of donors. V was cut by 6 bases and J by 0 bases, with 6 bases left in between. Per the germline V gene, CDR1 is MRHNA and CDR2 is SNTAGT. The CDR3 is 14 amino acids. The protocol was immunoSEQ multiplex PCR, while the TCRdb copy is restricted to in-frame clones and leaves out a portion. The table has around 83,000 clones, around 90% seen once. The clonotype comes from a human donor in good health. The V call is TRBV6-4, the J call TRBJ1-6; D gene ambiguous. What was sequenced was T cells isolated from PBMCs. The CDR3 DNA reads TGTGCCAGCAGCCTAAACTCCTATAATTCACCCCTCCACTTT. It encodes CASSLNSYNSPLHF.